This T cell receptor (beta chain) derives from a study of cytomegalovirus exposure and HLA in healthy donors. The CDR3 runs 14 residues. V shed 4 bases, J shed 7 bases, and the junction held 3 bases outside the gene matches. The germline gives CDR1 SGHTA, CDR2 FQGTGA. Both 60 Vbeta primers and 13 Jbeta primers went into the PCR. Clones were sequenced by immunoSEQ multiplex PCR, and TCRdb holds only the in-frame ones, with some missing. The table has about 140,000 clones, over 75% seen once. This clone was seen a single time. Its antigen is as yet unknown. Study observations and caveats: There were reportedly fewer N-insertions in an Asian-associated ancestry cluster than the roughly 700-donor mean, in a later analysis.

The source material was PBMCs. This TCR came from a woman between 45 and 65 years old in good health and CMV-seropositive. V gene TRBV7-3 combines with J gene TRBJ2-2; TRBD1 matches 10 bases. The CDR3 DNA follows: TGTGCCAGCAGCTCGACAGGGGGCAACGGGGAGCTGTTTTTT. Translated, it gives CASSSTGGNGELFF.